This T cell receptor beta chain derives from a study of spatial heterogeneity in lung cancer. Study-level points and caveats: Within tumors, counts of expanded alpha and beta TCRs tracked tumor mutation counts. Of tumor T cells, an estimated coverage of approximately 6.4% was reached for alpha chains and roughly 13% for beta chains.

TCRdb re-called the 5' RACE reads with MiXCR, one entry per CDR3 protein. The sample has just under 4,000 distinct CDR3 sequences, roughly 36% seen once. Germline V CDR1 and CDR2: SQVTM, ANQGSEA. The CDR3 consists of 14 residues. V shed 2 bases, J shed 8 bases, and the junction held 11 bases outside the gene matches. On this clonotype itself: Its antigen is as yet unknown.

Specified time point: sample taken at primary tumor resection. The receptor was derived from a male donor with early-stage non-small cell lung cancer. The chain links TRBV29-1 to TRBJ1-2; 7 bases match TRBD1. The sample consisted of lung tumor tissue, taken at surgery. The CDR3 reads CSVEPAPGGKGYTF. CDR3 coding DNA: TGCAGCGTTGAACCCGCCCCAGGGGGTAAGGGCTACACCTTC.